The entry below gives a single TCR beta chain sequence along with its context. Its antigen is still unknown. Per-nucleotide qualities are absent, and no much larger clonotype sits a single base away. The CDR3 regions of human TCRbeta chains were analyzed by immunosequencing. In the original analysis: Repertoire TCRs were checked for matches against a reference library of SARS-CoV-2-specific TCRs that had been generated using the MIRA antigen-specificity platform. Breadth was defined as the fraction of unique TCRs that were SARS-CoV-2-associated. Depth was defined as the fraction of total T cells that were SARS-CoV-2-associated. Using the MIRA data, each spike-specific TCR was assigned both to the spike region to which the TCR was reactive and to a CD4 or CD8 class. Log10-transformed breadth and depth values were compared by one-way ANOVA with Sidak's multiple comparisons tests. The source is immuneACCESS, and TCRdb retained only in-frame sequences with V and J called. Part of the clones is not carried over; for the studies checked, unresolved V genes explain less than half of this, and the remainder is unexplained. That table gives V, J and clone size, and the DNA gave D and trimming. Within this sample are about 86,000 clones, with about 86% of them counted one time only. The ten top clones hold 9% to 12% of the sample.

This sample was included in a study of T cell responses to AZD1222 COVID-19 vaccine (dated by TCRdb to about 2021). General notes on the study: A total of more than 230 trial participants underwent TCR sequencing, of whom approximately 200 had received two doses of AZD1222 and roughly 26 had received two doses of the MenACWY control vaccine. Trial participants were enrolled by age into subgroups of 18-55, 56-69 and 70-plus years, and around 150, 28 and 57 TCR-sequenced participants, respectively, were included in these subgroups.

Points the paper makes about the study in general: Epitopes outside the regions mutated in the B.1.351 and B.1.1.7 variants were reportedly recognized by nearly half of the unique spike-specific TCRs. CD4 TCRs associated with the vaccine covered the entire spike protein, and the dominant responses were in regions 160-218 and 743-854. No day 14 peak-response samples were available, so repertoires were characterized only after the peak T cell response. After two AZD1222 doses, spike-specific TCR breadth and depth were significantly higher than at day 0 and than in MenACWY recipients. Conclusions about previously exposed vaccinees were limited because only five to seven AZD1222 recipients were SARS-CoV-2 seropositive at baseline. Most participants were white British and females outnumbered males, and the authors suggested that clonal diversity may have been underestimated. The 56-69-year group was small, and its depth increase did not reach significance, likely because of low power.

Looking up the germline V gene (reference sequence) yields CDR1 MNHEY and CDR2 SMNVEV. V is cut back by 5 bases and J by 2 bases, with 12 bases in the junction unmatched. Inclusive of the bounding cysteine and phenylalanine, the CDR3 is 16 residues long. Solely the CDR3 DNA is kept, with 48 bases framed from the first base. Explained via the paper, the time point label denotes: baseline before first vaccination. Explained via the paper, the treatment or condition label denotes: meningococcal conjugate vaccine given as trial control. Vaccinee samples came from UK trials COV001 and COV002, including a single-blind randomized controlled phase 2/3 trial of AZD1222 (ChAdOx1 nCoV-19) in healthy adults. For TCRbeta chain sequencing, PBMC samples from trial participants were taken at day 0 and at day 28 after the second dose.

This receptor chain uses TRBV27 and TRBJ2-7, and 7 junction bases match TRBD2. This TCR came from an adult in good health. The specimen was peripheral blood, collected on day 0 of MenACWY control vaccination. The sequenced DNA is TGTGCCAGCAGTACTCGGACTCTGGGAGGGCCCTACGAGCAGTACTTC. It translates as CASSTRTLGGPYEQYF.